The clone carrying this TCR beta chain was counted a few times. This sample was included in a study of blood T cell repertoires in COVID-19. Across the whole study: COVID-19 samples, acute and convalescent, were from the United States, Italy and Spain. Sample material is recorded as cDNA or gDNA derived from T cells, B-cell-depleted T cells, or PBMCs.

CDR1 and CDR2 from the germline V gene are SGHTA and FQGNSA. The V gene lost 5 bases and the J gene lost 2 bases, with 10 bases spanning the gap. This CDR3 is 14 amino acids long. As processed by the authors: The assay estimated nucleated cells by amplifying reference gene primers. Assay used: immunoSEQ multiplex PCR; TCRdb lists only in-frame clones, some missing. The V and J calls and the clone size are those of that table, but D and trimming were determined from the DNA. In the table there are roughly 77,000 clones, 79% of which are singletons. The specimen sequenced was peripheral blood. V and J are TRBV7-2 and TRBJ1-3; D gene unclear. The TCR sequence derives from a man in his 60s with active or convalescent COVID-19. CDR3 in DNA: TGTGCCAGCAGCCCAGAACGCACTGGAAACACCATATATTTT. Protein product: CASSPERTGNTIYF.